Given below is one T cell receptor (beta chain) in context. V was cut by 3 bases and J by 9 bases, with 10 bases left in between. This CDR3 has 12 amino acids. The germline V gene encodes CDR1 SGHNT and CDR2 YENEEA. Sequencing used immunoSEQ multiplex PCR; TCRdb keeps in-frame clones, though not all of them. Among fewer than 30,000 clones listed, 81% were seen once. This sample was taken from a study of OX40 agonist ivuxolimab in advanced cancers. The wider study: One patient with hepatocellular carcinoma and two with cutaneous melanoma, three in all, had partial responses.

Enrollment shut out patients with autoimmune disease history or systemic immunosuppression. The chain recombines TRBV11-3 with TRBJ2-3; D remains unclear. This TCR came from an adult with an advanced solid tumor such as melanoma, head and neck, liver or kidney cancer. This sample comprised CD4+ or CD8+ T cells sorted from blood, obtained in a trial of the OX40 agonist ivuxolimab. The CDR3 DNA sequence: TGTGCCAGCAGCTTCGACTCGCTAACGCAGTATTTT. As protein: CASSFDSLTQYF.